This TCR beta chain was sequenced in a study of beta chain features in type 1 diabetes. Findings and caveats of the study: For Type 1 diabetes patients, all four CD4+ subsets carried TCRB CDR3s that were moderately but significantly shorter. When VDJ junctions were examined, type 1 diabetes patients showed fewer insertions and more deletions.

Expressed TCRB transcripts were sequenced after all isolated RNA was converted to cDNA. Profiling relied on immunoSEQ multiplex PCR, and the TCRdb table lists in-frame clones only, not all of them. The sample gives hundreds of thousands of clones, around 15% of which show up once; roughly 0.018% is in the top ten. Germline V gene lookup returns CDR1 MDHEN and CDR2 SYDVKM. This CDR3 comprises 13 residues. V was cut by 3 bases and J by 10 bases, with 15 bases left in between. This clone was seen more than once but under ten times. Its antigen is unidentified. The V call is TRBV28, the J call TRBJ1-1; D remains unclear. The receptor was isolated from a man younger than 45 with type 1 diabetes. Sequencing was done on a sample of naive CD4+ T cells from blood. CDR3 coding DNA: TGTGCCAGCAGTTTCCTTTGGCGGTATGGAGCTTTCTTT. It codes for CASSFLWRYGAFF.